This is a list of T cell receptor beta chains from one sample in a study of control samples from healthy donors and cancer patients. Method: immunoSEQ multiplex PCR; TCRdb's copy keeps in-frame clones and lacks some. Of approximately 160,000 clones in the sample, 90% to 95% are singletons; the top ten hold 1.1% to 1.5%. The sequencing sample was made of blood. These receptors came from a woman between 18 and 30 years old in good health. Each CDR3 is given with its conserved first and last residue. D genes are given only for firm matches. Expanded clones are given a class, and other clones once, few, many or no size at all.

d_call clone_size j_call v_call cdr3_aa cdr3_nt
TRBD1 - TRBJ1-6 TRBV9 CASSGQGNSPLHF TGTGCCAGCAGCGGACAGGGAAATTCACCCCTCCACTTT
- - TRBJ2-7 TRBV25-1 CASSEYFRDGQYF TGTGCCAGCAGTGAATATTTCAGGGATGGGCAGTACTTC
- - TRBJ2-3 TRBV5-1 CASSLETPLGTDTQYF TGCGCCAGCAGCTTGGAAACACCCCTAGGCACAGATACGCAGTATTTT
TRBD1 - TRBJ1-5 TRBV27 CASSVTGVNQPQHF TGTGCCAGCAGTGTGACAGGGGTCAATCAGCCCCAGCATTTT
- - TRBJ1-6 TRBV10-3 CAISSYNSPLHF TGTGCCATCAGCTCCTATAATTCACCCCTCCACTTT
- - TRBJ1-5 TRBV19 CASTPNGLRNQPQHF TGTGCCAGTACTCCAAATGGGCTGAGGAATCAGCCCCAGCATTTT
TRBD2 - TRBJ2-7 TRBV4-1 CASSQGGVQYF TGCGCCAGCAGCCAGGGGGGGGTGCAGTACTTC
- - TRBJ2-2 TRBV19 CASSRQGAQSTGELFF TGTGCCAGTAGTAGGCAAGGGGCGCAGAGCACCGGGGAGCTGTTTTTT
- - TRBJ1-4 TRBV10-3 CAISVTEREKLFF TGTGCCATCAGTGTGACAGAAAGGGAAAAACTGTTTTTT
- - TRBJ1-2 TRBV10-3 CAISESQGHYGYTF TGTGCCATCAGTGAGTCGCAGGGTCACTATGGCTACACCTTC
- - TRBJ1-2 TRBV28 CASRRVPTSRGYTF TGTGCCAGCAGGCGGGTGCCTACCTCCCGCGGCTACACCTTC
- - TRBJ1-2 TRBV24-1 CATSDSHNVNYGYTF TGTGCCACCAGTGATTCCCACAATGTTAACTATGGCTACACCTTC
- - TRBJ2-7 TRBV5-5 CASSLSSGLGEQYF TGTGCCAGCAGCTTGAGTTCGGGTCTCGGCGAGCAGTACTTC
TRBD1 - TRBJ2-7 TRBV7-9 CASSLAGQLYEQYF TGTGCCAGCAGCTTAGCGGGACAGTTATACGAGCAGTACTTC
- - TRBJ1-2 TRBV6-5 CASRMGGHYGYTF TGTGCCAGCAGGATGGGGGGCCACTATGGCTACACCTTC
TRBD1 - TRBJ1-3 TRBV14 CASSLLRGLGGNTIYF TGTGCCAGCTCCCTCCTCAGGGGGCTTGGAGGAAACACCATATATTTT
TRBD1 - TRBJ2-1 TRBV6-6 CASSSGGYEQFF TGTGCCAGCAGTTCAGGGGGCTATGAGCAGTTCTTC
- - TRBJ1-1 TRBV6-6 CASSPKPPTATVQNTEAFF TGTGCCAGCAGTCCAAAACCACCAACTGCGACAGTCCAGAACACTGAAGCTTTCTTT
TRBD1 - TRBJ2-1 TRBV29-1 CSGRQGAGNEQFF TGCAGCGGGCGACAGGGGGCAGGCAATGAGCAGTTCTTC
- - TRBJ1-4 TRBV6-1 CASSEALGGRLSGTNEKLFF TGTGCCAGCAGTGAAGCGCTAGGGGGGAGGCTTTCTGGAACTAATGAAAAACTGTTTTTT
TRBD2 - TRBJ2-1 TRBV28 CASGLAGSYNEQFF TGTGCCAGCGGACTAGCGGGCTCCTACAATGAGCAGTTCTTC
- - TRBJ1-5 TRBV7-8 CASSLWGESNQPQHF TGTGCCAGCAGCTTATGGGGGGAGAGCAATCAGCCCCAGCATTTT
TRBD1 - TRBJ2-5 TRBV28 CASSLMGTGVQETQYF TGTGCCAGCAGTTTAATGGGCACAGGGGTCCAAGAGACCCAGTACTTC
- - TRBJ1-3 TRBV6-1 CASSEAIRSEGNTIYF TGTGCCAGCAGTGAAGCGATAAGGAGTGAGGGAAACACCATATATTTT
- - TRBJ2-2 TRBV5-6 CASSPTGTGELFF TGTGCCAGCAGCCCTACAGGGACCGGGGAGCTGTTTTTT
- - TRBJ1-1 TRBV7-2 CASSLAILRGNEAFF TGTGCCAGCAGCTTAGCTATTCTGAGGGGGAATGAAGCTTTCTTT
- - TRBJ2-1 TRBV19 CASSKSTGVNLHYNEQFF TGTGCCAGTAGTAAGTCGACCGGGGTCAACCTACATTACAATGAGCAGTTCTTC
TRBD1 - TRBJ2-2 TRBV19 CASTLYGTGVTGELFF TGTGCCAGTACCCTTTATGGGACAGGGGTCACCGGGGAGCTGTTTTTT
- - TRBJ2-7 TRBV12-3/TRBV12-4 CATKQTGTSEQYF TGTGCCACCAAGCAGACGGGGACCAGCGAGCAGTACTTC
TRBD1 - TRBJ2-1 TRBV11-3 CASSRGQPNEQFF TGTGCCAGCAGCCGGGGACAGCCCAATGAGCAGTTCTTC
TRBD1 - TRBJ2-7 TRBV15 CATSRVGQGYEQYF TGTGCCACCAGCAGAGTTGGACAGGGCTACGAGCAGTACTTC
TRBD2 - TRBJ2-2 TRBV20-1 CSASSWEGGELFF TGCAGTGCTAGTTCGTGGGAGGGAGGGGAGCTGTTTTTT
TRBD2 - TRBJ2-1 TRBV5-1 CASSLLAGVGNEQFF TGCGCCAGCAGTTTACTAGCGGGAGTGGGGAATGAGCAGTTCTTC
TRBD1 - TRBJ1-1 TRBV7-2 CASSQDRGRTEAFF TGTGCCAGCAGCCAGGACAGGGGGCGGACTGAAGCTTTCTTT
- - TRBJ1-1 TRBV28 CASRNTMNTEAFF TGTGCCAGCAGGAACACCATGAACACTGAAGCTTTCTTT
TRBD1 - TRBJ1-1 TRBV28 CASGTGITEAFF TGTGCCAGCGGGACAGGGATCACTGAAGCTTTCTTT
TRBD1 - TRBJ2-7 TRBV19 CASSTGTGPYEQYF TGTGCCAGTAGTACCGGGACAGGCCCCTACGAGCAGTACTTC
TRBD1 few TRBJ1-1 TRBV25-1 CASSPEGAGNTEAFF TGTGCCAGCAGTCCCGAGGGGGCTGGGAACACTGAAGCTTTCTTT
- - TRBJ2-7 TRBV5-6 CASSPSFHSYPYEQYF TGTGCCAGCAGCCCGAGTTTCCACTCTTACCCCTACGAGCAGTACTTC
- - TRBJ2-1 TRBV5-6 CASSFELYNEQFF TGTGCCAGCAGCTTTGAACTGTACAATGAGCAGTTCTTC
- - TRBJ1-2 TRBV7-2 CASSPPGFGYTF TGTGCCAGCAGCCCCCCAGGGTTTGGCTACACCTTC
- - TRBJ1-1 TRBV4-3 CASSQETSMNTEAFF TGCGCCAGCAGCCAAGAAACATCGATGAACACTGAAGCTTTCTTT
TRBD2 - TRBJ2-1 TRBV25-1 CASSDPSGGAGEQFF TGTGCCAGCAGTGATCCTAGCGGGGGGGCCGGTGAGCAGTTCTTC
- - TRBJ2-3 TRBV3-1/TRBV3-2 CASSQDRQEQYF TGTGCCAGCAGCCAAGATCGCCAGGAGCAGTATTTT
- - TRBJ1-6 TRBV19 CASSIEKEGSPLHF TGTGCCAGTAGTATCGAAAAGGAGGGTTCACCCCTCCACTTT
TRBD2 once TRBJ2-5 TRBV7-8 CASSLVSWASGWGQETQYF TGTGCCAGCAGCTTAGTGAGTTGGGCTAGCGGGTGGGGGCAAGAGACCCAGTACTTC
TRBD2 - TRBJ2-3 TRBV3-1/TRBV3-2 CASSYGTSHTDTQYF TGTGCCAGCAGCTATGGGACTAGCCACACAGATACGCAGTATTTT
- - TRBJ1-1 TRBV23-1 CASSQSGGNTEAFF TGCGCCAGCAGTCAATCGGGCGGGAACACTGAAGCTTTCTTT
- - TRBJ2-5 TRBV6-2/TRBV6-3 CASSYSPRVQETQYF TGTGCCAGCAGTTACTCGCCAAGGGTCCAAGAGACCCAGTACTTC
- - TRBJ2-3 TRBV2 CASRETGIEDTQYF TGTGCCAGCAGGGAAACAGGGATAGAAGATACGCAGTATTTT
- - TRBJ2-2 TRBV19 CASSQPSLGTGELFF TGTGCCAGTAGTCAACCCTCTTTAGGCACCGGGGAGCTGTTTTTT
- - TRBJ1-6 TRBV7-2 CASSLVKDYKHLNSPLHF TGTGCCAGCAGCTTAGTAAAGGATTACAAACACCTTAATTCACCCCTCCACTTT
TRBD1 - TRBJ1-2 TRBV12-3/TRBV12-4 CASSRDRAYGYTF TGTGCCAGCAGTCGGGACAGAGCCTATGGCTACACCTTC
TRBD2 - TRBJ2-1 TRBV13 CASSSSGKGSNEQFF TGTGCCAGCAGCTCTAGCGGGAAAGGCTCTAATGAGCAGTTCTTC
TRBD2 once TRBJ2-1 TRBV28 CASSFPTSGTGIEQFF TGTGCCAGCAGTTTCCCGACTAGCGGGACAGGAATCGAGCAGTTCTTC
TRBD2 - TRBJ2-7 TRBV6-2/TRBV6-3 CASSPNPGLALGEQYF TGTGCCAGCAGCCCTAATCCGGGACTAGCCCTAGGCGAGCAGTACTTC
- - TRBJ1-1 TRBV29-1 CSVDGGFGVGTEAFF TGCAGCGTTGACGGGGGATTTGGAGTTGGGACTGAAGCTTTCTTT
TRBD1 - TRBJ2-1 TRBV20-1 CSASSGTGIFPYNEQFF TGCAGTGCTAGTTCGGGGACAGGGATTTTCCCTTACAATGAGCAGTTCTTC
- - TRBJ1-1 TRBV6-5 CASSYSGRVNTEAFF TGTGCCAGCAGTTACTCGGGCAGGGTAAACACTGAAGCTTTCTTT